These T cell receptor beta chains were read from a single sample in a study of blood T cell repertoires in COVID-19. Assay used: immunoSEQ multiplex PCR; TCRdb lists only in-frame clones, some missing. In the table there are over 200,000 clones, approximately 82% of which are singletons. Sequencing used peripheral blood. These receptors all come from a man older than 75 with acute or convalescent COVID-19. CDR3s include the opening cysteine and the closing phenylalanine or tryptophan. Fields, in order: CDR3 protein, CDR3 length, V gene.

CASSRGPNEKLFF,13,TRBV2
CASSYGQGIAKNIQYF,16,TRBV6-5
CASSLGLPSHETQYF,15,TRBV5-4
CASSRSGGHSGNTIYF,16,TRBV3-1/TRBV3-2
CASSLGQGKYEQYF,14,TRBV28
CASSQVESTGELFF,14,TRBV3-1/TRBV3-2
CASSKDFSSYNEQFF,15,TRBV19
CASSYGQGSAEAFF,14,TRBV6-5
CASSPGASGGVMYTQYF,17,TRBV5-4
CASSSGQGAGTGELFF,16,TRBV5-1
CSVEDLLAGGPSENIQYF,18,TRBV29-1
CASSVGTGEYF,11,TRBV2
CASSAGLAGVFYNEQFF,17,TRBV2
CASSQAGTRLLETQYF,16,TRBV3-1/TRBV3-2
CASSLHGSGEKLFF,14,TRBV7-8
CASRPTVLDTEAFF,14,TRBV19
CASSHGQGQETQYF,14,TRBV5-1
CASRSSGVGEKLFF,14,TRBV28
CASSASGSSYNEQFF,15,TRBV9
CASSGEPGQGKFF,13,TRBV10-2
CASSTALQETQYF,13,TRBV7-2
CASSGGKGGSPLHF,14,TRBV4-2
CASSKGQLNEKLFF,14,TRBV27
CASSARTSGGPYNEQFF,17,TRBV9
CASSYLEWETQYF,13,TRBV6-5
CASSYSTDRGDYEQYF,16,TRBV6-2/TRBV6-3
CASSLSSEAFF,11,TRBV12-3/TRBV12-4
CATSDPSGGTDTQYF,15,TRBV24-1
CASREGPATDTQYF,14,TRBV2
CAIAARELTEAFF,13,TRBV10-3
CASSLVVQGAPRYNSPLHF,19,TRBV11-2
CASSETRNTGELFF,14,TRBV10-1
CASSPQGAKNIQYF,14,TRBV28
CASGQGTQETQYF,13,TRBV5-1
CSVAIGQGPRYGYTF,15,TRBV29-1
CASSLVDGGWETQYF,15,TRBV7-2
CASSLGTGANYGYTF,15,TRBV7-6
CASSKGPGYGYTF,13,TRBV19
CASSYTGAKNIQYF,14,TRBV5-4
CATSREFLAADTQYF,15,TRBV15
CATSRAGTGPYNEQFF,16,TRBV15
CASSLGTGGDTQYF,14,TRBV3-1/TRBV3-2